The clone carrying this TCR beta chain was detected once. What it recognizes is unknown. The sample is drawn from a study of T cell repertoires in cytomegalovirus infection. Study details: Public TCR beta signature analysis indicated the presence of both CMV infection and matching HLA type.

V lost 6 bases and J lost 0; bases outside the gene matches: 7. This CDR3 has 15 residues. Per the germline V gene, CDR1 is MNHEY and CDR2 is SMNVEV (reference sequence). Study-wide points: Ex vivo, HLA-C-restricted CMV-specific TCR beta clonotypes prevailed over the rest of the response.

TCRdb recomputed calls from the reads with MiXCR, one row per CDR3 protein. The sample contains around 100,000 distinct CDR3 sequences, under 45% of which appear only once. The chain joins TRBV27 to TRBJ2-7; 8 bases map to TRBD2. The sequence derives from a human donor in good health (CMV status not recorded). Some clones in this sample may be carry-over from other donors' samples. This sample comprised CD8+ T cells from cultured PBMCs, obtained from culture after CMV antigen stimulation. For the CDR3, the DNA is TGTGCCAGCAGACGCGGGGGGTCAAGCTCCTACGAGCAGTACTTC. It specifies CASRRGGSSSYEQYF.